This TCR beta chain stems from a study of cytomegalovirus exposure and HLA in healthy donors (dated by TCRdb to about 2017). At the level of the whole study: According to an earlier analysis of a few hundred of the donors, about 179 million T cells yielded 117 million unique TCR beta sequences and more than 250 Gb of sequence data. In addition to the first cohort of about 650 subjects, a separate validation cohort of approximately 130 different subjects was used. High-throughput TCR immunosequencing, statistical association of individual TCRs with disease status, and machine learning were combined to predict cytomegalovirus infection status. The genetic ancestry cluster associated with self-reported Caucasian donors included around four fifths of the roughly 400 genotyped donors. A later analysis re-analyzed previously published TCR beta repertoires from roughly 630 donors and added high-resolution HLA genotyping to study TCR occurrence patterns. The number of typed donors differed by locus: about 620-640 for A, B, C, DRB1 and DQB1; approximately 540 for DQA1; over 600 for DPA1; and about 450 for DPB1. In the later analysis, no new phenotypic data were used to find candidate immune exposures; instead, reliance was placed on TCR beta sequences and their occurrence across donors. To decide whether each TCR beta V gene segment behaved as functional or pseudogenic, an earlier analysis of 587 of the donors relied on high-throughput TCR beta sequencing. Because of strong linkage in the cohort, roughly five DR-DQ haplotypes were treated as single units for association and clustering. The study aimed to test whether signatures of past pathogen exposure could be identified by cataloging public T cell receptors. Alongside the repertoire data, information on donor age, sex, ethnicity and CMV serostatus was compiled. In a later genetic analysis, genome-wide SNP genotypes for about 65% of the roughly 700 donors were used, and that subset was treated as a discovery cohort. An early release that covered roughly 600 HLA-typed donors contained approximately 320 gigabases of sequencing data and tens of millions of unique TCR sequences. Among around 400 genotyped donors of the cohort, an average of roughly 240,000 unique TCR beta nucleotide sequences were sequenced per donor, roughly 18% of them non-productive. HLA typing covered class I and class II loci at four-digit resolution. The study profiled the T cell repertoires of hundreds of subjects by immunosequencing and related them to cytomegalovirus serostatus. All discovery cohort repertoires had been generated on a single sequencing platform.

In total, approximately 610 healthy bone marrow donors made up the cohort. Cohort members were all nominally healthy when sampled, although unrecorded immune exposures were likely present. The donor tested CMV seronegative and was one of the 352 seronegative cohort members. A peripheral blood sample was collected from each donor, and TCR beta sequencing was performed on peripheral blood mononuclear cells. Genomic DNA extraction from the blood cell samples was performed with the Qiagen DNeasy Blood Extraction Kit. Library method: the immunoSEQ multiplex PCR assay. For the multiplex PCR, a mixture combining 60 forward primers for TCR Vbeta segments and 13 reverse primers for TCR Jbeta segments was used. The CDR3 region of rearranged TCR beta genes was amplified from genomic DNA by a multiplex PCR assay. Amplified TCR beta libraries were sequenced as 87-base-pair reads on the Illumina HiSeq System. As for how the authors treated the data: A later analysis tallied roughly 76 million unique TCR beta chains across the 640 or so repertoires, and roughly 11 million of those chains were shared by two or more donors. To remove PCR and sequencing errors, raw reads were error-corrected and collapsed into unique sequences using a nearest-neighbor algorithm that merged closely related sequences. V, D and J gene segments were assigned by aligning CDR3 sequences to IMGT reference sequences. For a sequence to be retained, at least a six-nucleotide match to both a V gene segment and a J gene segment was required. Rearrangements were called productive when the CDR3 lacked stop codons and stayed in frame with V and J; all others were non-productive. Following IMGT convention, CDR3 was defined as the stretch from the second conserved V-encoded cysteine up to the conserved J-encoded phenylalanine. In an earlier analysis of roughly 580 of the donors, sequences lacking an unambiguous match to a single V gene segment were excluded. An earlier analysis of around 600 of the donors classified V segments as functional when productive rearrangements were above 56.7% and as segregating when the standard deviation between donors was above 5%. A statistical classification framework was developed to diagnose cytomegalovirus status using the catalog of TCR beta chain sequences. In a later analysis, TCR nucleotide sequences were compared against IMGT/GENE-DB human TR gene sequences so that V and J genes could be assigned. Using the TCRdist pipeline, a later analysis assigned CDR3 sequences along with most-parsimonious VDJ recombination scenarios. A later analysis defined each TCR beta chain by its CDR3 amino acid sequence plus V-gene family, and excluded reads lacking a unique V-gene family. A later analysis removed roughly 590 highly shared, low-generation-probability nucleotide sequences to deal with suspected cross-contamination and a sequencing artifact. For each public chain, a later analysis derived a clonal expansion index from normalized ranks of inferred template counts within each repertoire. In a later analysis, generation probabilities were computed with a VDJ recombination model fitted to out-of-frame rearrangements, and the resulting probabilities were checked against IGoR. In a later analysis, hypergeometric tests were used to score TCR-TCR, TCR-HLA and TCR-CMV co-occurrence, with a repertoire-size bias correction applied to TCR pairs. False discovery rates were estimated in a later analysis by permuting HLA or CMV assignments 20 times. In a later analysis, co-occurring TCRs were grouped using DBSCAN, with TCRdist sequence similarity added in when clustering inside HLA-allele-positive subsets. Co-occurrence clustering excluded repertoires with fewer than 30,000 or more than 120,000 public chains, plus five with anomalous nucleotide sharing. The clones in this table, taken by TCRdb from immuneACCESS, are in-frame only. Not every clone is retained; where verified, under half of the shortfall comes from an unresolved V gene, and the cause of the rest is unknown. The V and J calls and clone size were taken over from that table, and D and trimming were inferred from the DNA. Present in this sample are 140,000 to 150,000 clones, over 60% of which were seen just once. The ten largest clones take up roughly 1.7% of the sample.

The CDR3 covers 15 residues, taking in both the cysteine and the phenylalanine. Of all the DNA, just the CDR3 is kept, 45 bases in frame from base 1. Reading the germline V gene gives CDR1 LGHNA and CDR2 YNFKEQ. The junction shows trimming of 7 bases on V and 1 base on J, and the gene matches do not reach 6 bases of it. Paper-wide results and their limitations: The study listed 150 to 200 TCR beta chains as associated with cytomegalovirus. The classifier was reported to diagnose cytomegalovirus status with high specificity and sensitivity in both the original and validation cohorts. Broadly in line with IMGT annotations, most TCR beta V segments showed up in productive rearrangements about 87% or about 30% of the time in an earlier analysis of some 590 of the donors. When HLA alleles, especially DR and DQ, strongly co-occurred, attributing TCR associations to individual alleles was difficult. Compared with equally common non-associated chains, HLA-associated TCR beta chains in a later analysis were more clonally expanded and had lower generation probabilities. According to the authors, the approach could potentially be generalized to other disease states and immunological phenotypes. A later analysis found that most CMV-associated TCR beta chains appeared HLA-restricted, with HLA associations seemingly driven largely by CMV exposure. A group of highly shared sequence variants was considered likely to be a technical artifact of the sequencing pipeline. In a later genetic analysis, fewer N-insertions in productive TCRs were reported among donors in an Asian-associated ancestry cluster than the approximately 630-donor mean. Most TCR sequences were seen in very few donors, while some public TCRs were found in many individuals. The only immune exposure information available for the cohort was CMV serostatus. The presence/absence analyses assumed that sequencing depth was roughly uniform across donors, and that assumption may not be true. Because some donors lacked HLA typing at each locus, the association tests relied only on the typed subset. A further reported finding was that TCR beta sequences accurately predicted the HLA-A and HLA-B alleles for most subjects in the first cohort. According to a later analysis, parvovirus B19, influenza, CMV and Epstein-Barr virus appeared linked to several top co-occurrence clusters. Correlated functional status among segregating V segments might reflect linkage disequilibrium, but an unknown experimental factor could not be ruled out. Some 15 rarely observed V segments, including chromosome 9 orphons, were excluded from the earlier analysis of just under 600 of the donors because counts were too low. In a later analysis, the rate of TCR association differed among HLA loci, with DRB1 alleles having the most associated TCRs and HLA-C alleles having the fewest. A later genetic analysis associated a missense DCLRE1C variant with V-gene and J-gene trimming of TCR beta chains, and an independent cohort replicated the association. This cohort had only TCR beta chains sequenced, and the lack of alpha or paired-chain data limited which features could be detected. Three of the identified cytomegalovirus-associated TCR beta chains were confirmed in vitro to be specific for cytomegalovirus antigens. Some IMGT-functional V segments, including TRBV6-2 and TRBV6-3, could not be told apart with the 87-base-pair reads, so those segments were excluded. At a false discovery rate of 0.05, a later analysis linked approximately 18,000 TCR beta sequences to specific HLA alleles.

On this clone itself: It lacks a known antigen. Base qualities were left out, and no much larger clone turns up one base away.

Recombination linked TRBV4-2 to TRBJ2-2, and TRBD2 aligns with 7 junction nucleotides. The sequenced material came from PBMCs. The receptor was derived from a woman aged 18-30 years in good health and CMV-seronegative. The CDR3 protein sequence reads: CASTRQRGNTGELFF. The nucleotides read TGTGCCAGCACCCGCCAGCGGGGGAACACCGGGGAGCTGTTTTTT.